This record looks at one T cell receptor beta chain sequence and its context. The antigen remains undetermined. The CDR3 consists of 14 residues. Germline V gene sequence: CDR1 MDHEN, CDR2 SYDVKM. After removal of 10 bases from V and 5 bases from J, the junction contained 6 bases not matched to a gene. The entry originates in a study of cytomegalovirus exposure and HLA in healthy donors. Regarding the study as a whole: In a later analysis, the majority of CMV-associated beta chains seemingly showed HLA restriction. In a later analysis, common viral pathogens appeared linked to several of the most significant clusters. Follow-up analysis later connected one missense variant in DCLRE1C with trimming of TCR beta V- and J-genes.

The PCR used 60 Vbeta and 13 Jbeta primers. Assay: immunoSEQ multiplex PCR; the TCRdb copy retains only in-frame clones and omits some. The sample has 80,000 to 90,000 clones; roughly three quarters are singletons. This TCR derives from a man aged 30 to 45 in good health and CMV-seronegative. The sequenced sample consisted of PBMCs. This chain links TRBV28 with TRBJ1-5; 12 bases are shared with TRBD1. Here the CDR3 DNA reads TGTGCCACCTGGGGACAGGGGGCTTATCAGCCCCAGCATTTT. The encoded protein is CATWGQGAYQPQHF.